This TCR beta chain is drawn from a study of blood T cell repertoires in COVID-19. About the research overall: The analysed material was cDNA or gDNA that came from T cells, B-cell-depleted T cells, or PBMCs.

Original handling: Amplifying reference gene primers gave estimates of nucleated cell counts. Some clones are missing from TCRdb's copy, which holds only in-frame ones; the method was immunoSEQ multiplex PCR. V, J and clone size reflect that table, while D and trimming were determined from the DNA. The sample contains 100,000 to 110,000 clones, about 90% of which appear only once. Looked up from germline, CDR1 is LNHDA and CDR2 is SQIVND (reference sequence). V was pared by 5 bases and J by 3 bases, with 4 bases of the junction left unmatched. The CDR3 is 14 amino acids. This rearrangement joins TRBV19 to TRBJ2-7; TRBD1 matches at 10 bases. This receptor was identified in a young man in a cohort sampled during active COVID-19. The sample was peripheral blood. The CDR3 reads CASSPRTGGYEQYF. DNA for the CDR3: TGTGCCAGTAGTCCGCGGACAGGGGGCTACGAGCAGTACTTC.